This T cell receptor beta chain is from a study of blood T cell repertoires in COVID-19. TCRdb's copy holds only in-frame clones and misses some; the assay was immunoSEQ multiplex PCR. Among fewer than 150,000 clones listed, about 80% were seen once. The CDR3 covers 16 residues. V lost 1 base to trimming and J lost 7 bases, with 18 bases between them. The V gene's germline CDR1 is SGDLS and CDR2 YYNGEE. This chain joins TRBV9 and TRBJ2-1; D is perhaps TRBD2 (6 bases). This TCR was recovered from a woman between 18 and 30 years old who had been exposed to COVID-19. The sample consisted of PBMCs or T cells enriched from blood (not recorded which). The DNA of the CDR3 is TGTGCCAGCAGCGTATTAGCGGAAACCCCGGCTAATGAGCAGTTCTTC. This gives the protein CASSVLAETPANEQFF.